Below are 23 T cell receptor beta chains sequenced from a single sample in a study of T cells expressing NK-cell markers. After re-calling the 5' RACE reads, TCRdb lists one entry per CDR3 protein, DNA absent. The specimen's table records about 460,000 distinct CDR3 sequences. Sequencing input: blood T cells: a sorted CD56 or NKG2C T cell subset, CD4+ or CD8+ T cells, or bulk PBMC T cells (not recorded which). Receptors originate from a woman aged 50 to 65 in good health.

V is TRBV12-3 or TRBV12-4 and J is TRBJ2-3; the D gene TCRdb calls, TRBD2, cannot be checked with no DNA. CDR3 length equals 14 residues. The CDR3 spells CASNDQRGSDTQYF.

The chain's CDR3 is CSVVIGDLNTEAFF. The chain employs TRBV29-1 and TRBJ1-1. Per germline, CDR1 SQVTM and CDR2 ANQGSEA. CDR3 length: 14 residues.

The chain uses TRBV5-1 and TRBJ1-1; TCRdb names TRBD1, which stays unverified in the absence of DNA. There are 14 residues in the CDR3. The germline gives CDR1 SGHRS, CDR2 YFSETQ. This chain's CDR3 is CASSPQGARTEAFF. Using reference TRBV5-1 and TRBJ1-1 for the parts outside the CDR3, the full variable domain is KAGVTQTPRYLIKTRGQQVTLSCSPISGHRSVSWYQQTPGQGLQFLFEYFSETQRNKGNFPGRFSGRQFSNSRSEMNVSTLELGDSALYLCASSPQGARTEAFFGQGTRLTVV.

This rearrangement joins TRBV12-3 or TRBV12-4 to TRBJ1-3; the TCRdb call, TRBD1, lacks DNA for checking. The CDR3 length is 16 residues. CDR3 sequence reads: CASQQGLGISGNTIYF.

This chain uses TRBV6-6 with TRBJ2-1; the D gene TCRdb calls, TRBD1, cannot be checked with no DNA. In germline, CDR1 is MNHNY, CDR2 SVGAGI (reference sequence). CDR3 length: 13 residues. CDR3 sequence reads: CASSSMTGSGQFF.

The CDR3 loop is CSARGDFRGYNEQFF. The chain uses TRBV20-1 and TRBJ2-1; with no DNA, the TCRdb D assignment of TRBD1 cannot be verified. There are 15 residues in the CDR3. Per the germline V gene, CDR1 is DFQATT and CDR2 is SNEGSKA (reference sequence).

This chain uses TRBV4-2 with TRBJ1-4; the D call of TRBD1 rests on TCRdb alone, since no DNA is present to check it. Looked up from germline, CDR1 is LGHNA and CDR2 is YNFKEQ. This CDR3 has 16 residues. The CDR3 sequence: CASSQVGGQGGEKLFF.

This chain uses TRBV5-1 with TRBJ2-1; with no DNA, the TCRdb D assignment of TRBD1 cannot be verified. The germline V gene has CDR1 SGHRS and CDR2 YFSETQ. The CDR3 covers 14 residues. The CDR3 is CASSLGQGKNEQFF.

The chain couples TRBV29-1 to TRBJ1-4; without DNA, the TCRdb call of TRBD1 cannot be checked. The CDR3 contains 13 residues. Germline lookup yields CDR1 SQVTM and CDR2 ANQGSEA. The CDR3 is CSVLGTGGEKLFF.

The genes are TRBV2 and TRBJ2-5. Germline CDR1 reads SNHLY; CDR2 reads FYNNEI. The CDR3 contains 14 residues. CDR3 sequence: CASSDAGARETQYF.

The genes are TRBV25-1 and TRBJ1-5; TCRdb reports TRBD1, a call that lacks DNA to check it against. This CDR3 is built from 14 residues. Per germline, CDR1 MGHDK and CDR2 SYGVNS. The CDR3 sequence: CATSQGGGNQPQHF.

The rearrangement uses TRBV5-1 and TRBJ2-1; without DNA, the TCRdb call of TRBD1 cannot be checked. Germline CDR1 SGHRS, CDR2 YFSETQ. This CDR3 has 12 amino acids. CDR3 protein: CASSVQGDEQFF.

The rearrangement links TRBV11-3 to TRBJ2-5; without DNA, the TCRdb call of TRBD2 cannot be checked. CDR1 is SGHNT and CDR2 is YENEEA in the germline V gene. There are 13 residues in the CDR3. The CDR3 sequence: CASSFKGVETQYF.

The gene calls are TRBV11-2 and TRBJ2-2; no DNA is available, so the TRBD2 call from TCRdb remains unchecked. The germline gives CDR1 SGHAT, CDR2 FQNNGV. The CDR3 is made up of 17 amino acids. CDR3 sequence reads: CASSPTRGGLGTGELFF.

V gene TRBV10-3 combines with J gene TRBJ1-2. Looked up from germline, CDR1 is ENHRY and CDR2 is SYGVKD. The CDR3 extends over 12 amino acids. The CDR3: CAISESFRGYTF.

This chain joins TRBV10-3 and TRBJ2-2. Germline V gene data show CDR1 as ENHRY and CDR2 as SYGVKD. This CDR3 has 13 amino acids. CDR3 residues: CAISELGTGELFF.

The chain recombines TRBV5-1 with TRBJ2-5; TCRdb outputs TRBD2, but without DNA this stays unchecked. Germline lookup yields CDR1 SGHRS and CDR2 YFSETQ. The CDR3 is 14 amino acids. The CDR3 loop is CASFRTSGQETQYF.

The rearrangement links TRBV20-1 to TRBJ2-1. There are 12 residues in the CDR3. CDR1 DFQATT and CDR2 SNEGSKA come from the germline V gene (reference sequence). The CDR3 here is CSASYFDNEQFF.

The V call is TRBV7-2, the J call TRBJ1-3. The germline V gene has CDR1 SGHTA and CDR2 FQGNSA. The CDR3 has 11 amino acids. The CDR3 reads CASSLADTIYF.

The CDR3 sequence: CASSFSRSTDTQYF. The rearrangement links TRBV5-1 to TRBJ2-3; TCRdb picks TRBD1, but there is no DNA to check that call. The CDR3 consists of 14 residues. Germline CDR1 SGHRS, CDR2 YFSETQ.

This chain uses TRBV10-3 with TRBJ2-2. The CDR3 covers 14 residues. In germline, CDR1 is ENHRY, CDR2 SYGVKD. This CDR3 is CAIIGRNETGELFF.

The chain has TRBV6-2 or TRBV6-3 and TRBJ1-5. Germline V CDR1 and CDR2: MNHEY, SVGEGT. This CDR3 is built from 13 residues. CDR3: CASSHSGPRSQHF.

The chain combines TRBV6-5 with TRBJ2-5; TCRdb returns TRBD1, unconfirmable since there is no DNA. The CDR3 extends over 15 amino acids. In germline, CDR1 is MNHEY, CDR2 SVGAGI. The CDR3: CASSYFRTAGQTQYF.